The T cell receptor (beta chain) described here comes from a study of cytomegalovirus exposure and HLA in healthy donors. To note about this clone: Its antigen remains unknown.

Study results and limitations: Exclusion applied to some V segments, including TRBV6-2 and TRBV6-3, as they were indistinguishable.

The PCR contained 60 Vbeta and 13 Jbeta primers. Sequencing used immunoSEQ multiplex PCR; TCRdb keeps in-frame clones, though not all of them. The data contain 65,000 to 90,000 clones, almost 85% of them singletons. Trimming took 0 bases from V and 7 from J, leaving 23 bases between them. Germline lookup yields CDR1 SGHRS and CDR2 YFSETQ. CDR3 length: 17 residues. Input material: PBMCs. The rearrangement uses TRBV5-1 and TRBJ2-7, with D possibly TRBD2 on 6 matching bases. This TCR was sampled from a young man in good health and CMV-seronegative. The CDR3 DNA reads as TGCGCCAGCAGCTTGGATATGTCGGGAGTGGTATCGGGAGAGCAGTACTTC. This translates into CASSLDMSGVVSGEQYF.